The 18 T cell receptor beta chains listed next were all sequenced from one sample in a study of identical twins. TCRdb reprocessed the 5' RACE reads with MiXCR, giving one entry per CDR3 protein. The table has about 810,000 distinct CDR3 sequences, about 12% seen once. This sample was shared with a second study, whose subject was yellow fever vaccine responses in identical twins.

Sequencing used PBMCs. The source of these receptors is a woman aged 18-29 years in good health.

This clonotype turned up a few times. This rearrangement joins TRBV4-1 to TRBJ2-1; possibly TRBD2 for D (5 bases). Per the germline V gene, CDR1 is MGHRA and CDR2 is YSYEKL. V lost 1 base, J lost 4 bases, and 14 bases lay in between. This CDR3 region has 16 residues. Here the CDR3 reads CASSQGPGGPYNEQFF. The CDR3 DNA is TGCGCCAGCAGCCAAGGTCCGGGCGGGCCATACAATGAGCAGTTCTTC.

This chain joins TRBV2 and TRBJ2-3; 9 nucleotides align to TRBD2. Germline V gene sequence: CDR1 SNHLY, CDR2 FYNNEI. J lost 1 base, V lost 4 bases, and 3 bases had no gene match. This CDR3 spans 15 amino acids. The CDR3 loop is CASSGASGGTDTQYF. In DNA form, the CDR3 reads TGTGCCAGCAGTGGGGCTAGCGGGGGCACAGATACGCAGTATTTT.

This chain joins TRBV15 and TRBJ2-5, with D unresolved. The CDR3 contains 14 residues. Germline lookup yields CDR1 LNHNV and CDR2 YYDKDF (reference sequence). V was shortened by 0 bases and J by 1 base, with 6 bases between the two germline ends. In nucleotides, the CDR3 is TGTGCCACCAGCAGAGACCAGGTCCAAGAGACCCAGTACTTC. This sequence encodes CATSRDQVQETQYF.

The V call is TRBV20-1, the J call TRBJ2-5, with 14 bases lining up with TRBD2. Germline CDR1 reads DFQATT; CDR2 reads SNEGSKA (reference sequence). This CDR3 is built from 17 residues. CDR3 in amino acids: CWGQGLAGEMSKETQYF. The CDR3 nucleotides are TGCTGGGGCCAGGGACTAGCGGGAGAAATGTCGAAAGAGACCCAGTACTTC.

The gene calls are TRBV25-1 and TRBJ2-1; 9 nucleotides line up with TRBD1. With 4 bases clipped from V and 7 bases from J, the junction kept 5 bases outside the gene matches. The V gene's germline CDR1 is MGHDK and CDR2 SYGVNS. CDR3 length: 14 amino acids. The CDR3 sequence: CASSVDRGGNEQFF. Written as DNA, the CDR3 is TGTGCCAGCAGTGTTGACAGGGGGGGAAATGAGCAGTTCTTC.

This clonotype was counted between two and nine times. This chain joins TRBV7-8 and TRBJ1-4, with a possible D match to TRBD1 (5 bases). Looked up from germline, CDR1 is SGHVS and CDR2 is FQNEAQ. The CDR3 has 14 amino acids. V lost 4 bases to trimming and J lost 8 bases, with 14 bases between them. CDR3 residues: CASSSQGGSEKLFF. The CDR3 DNA reads as TGTGCCAGCAGCTCCCAGGGAGGGTCCGAAAAACTGTTTTTT.

The chain is built from TRBV20-1 and TRBJ1-6; 7 bases line up with TRBD1. The CDR3 is made up of 13 amino acids. Germline CDR1 is DFQATT and CDR2 is SNEGSKA (reference sequence). J gave up 7 bases and V 1 base, and 1 base lay outside the gene matches. The CDR3 DNA reads TGCAGTGCTAGAGCAGGGGGGAATTCACCCCTCCACTTT. Protein: CSARAGGNSPLHF.

The chain has TRBV2 and TRBJ2-1; tentatively, D is TRBD2 (6 bases). The germline gives CDR1 SNHLY, CDR2 FYNNEI. The CDR3 is 17 residues long. The ends were cut back, 0 bases at V and 4 bases at J, with 16 bases in the middle. The CDR3 DNA reads TGTGCCAGCAGTGAAGCTAAGGCGGGGTCAAGGTACAATGAGCAGTTCTTC. Protein product: CASSEAKAGSRYNEQFF.

This clonotype was seen at least ten times. V usage is TRBV19 and J usage is TRBJ1-4; no firm D call. The V end was cut by 6 bases, the J end by 5 bases, with 4 bases between. The germline CDR1 and CDR2 sequences are LNHDA and SQIVND (reference sequence). This CDR3 comprises 11 residues. The CDR3 reads CASSINEKLFF. CDR3 nucleotides: TGTGCCAGTAGCATCAATGAAAAACTGTTTTTT.

This chain joins TRBV2 and TRBJ2-7; TRBD1 is a possible D gene (6 bases). The V end was cut by 6 bases, the J end by 2 bases, with 14 bases between. Germline V gene data show CDR1 as SNHLY and CDR2 as FYNNEI. This CDR3 region has 14 residues. CDR3 sequence reads: CASRESRGPYEQYV. In DNA form, the CDR3 reads TGTGCCAGCAGAGAATCCAGGGGCCCCTACGAGCAGTACGTC.

This chain connects TRBV24-1 to TRBJ1-2; tentatively, D is TRBD1 (5 bases). Germline lookup yields CDR1 KGHDR and CDR2 SFDVKD. The CDR3 extends over 16 amino acids. V dropped 4 bases and J dropped 2 bases, with 16 bases sitting between them. As DNA, the CDR3 is TGTGCCACCAGTGACCAACGCGGACAAGGGAACTATGGCTACACCTTC. It codes for CATSDQRGQGNYGYTF.

This clonotype was seen a few times. The CDR3, as DNA: TGCAGTGCTCGCCGCCGATCCGGGACAGGGGCGGCCGGGGGGTCCTACGAGCAGTACTTC. It specifies CSARRRSGTGAAGGSYEQYF. The J gene is TRBJ2-7, the V gene TRBV20-1; TRBD1 agrees at 10 bases. The CDR3 has 20 residues. Per germline, CDR1 DFQATT and CDR2 SNEGSKA (reference sequence). With 5 bases clipped from V and 1 base from J, the junction kept 23 bases outside the gene matches.

This clonotype showed up just a few times. The V gene is TRBV15, the J gene TRBJ2-3, with D tentatively TRBD2 (6 bases). Germline CDR1 and CDR2: LNHNV and YYDKDF (reference sequence). CDR3 length: 15 residues. Trimming took 1 base from V and 7 from J, leaving 15 bases between them. CDR3 sequence reads: CATSRGDSSMYTQYF. The CDR3 DNA reads TGTGCCACCAGCAGAGGGGACTCTTCGATGTATACGCAGTATTTT.

The table lists this clonotype with a few counts. The gene calls are TRBV10-3 and TRBJ1-2; 8 bases line up with TRBD1. Germline CDR1 and CDR2: ENHRY and SYGVKD. J was trimmed by 8 bases and V by 0 bases; bases with no gene match: 5. There are 14 residues in the CDR3. The CDR3 DNA is TGTGCCATCAGTGAGTCAGGACAGGGAAAAGGCTACACCTTC. This encodes CAISESGQGKGYTF.

This clonotype occurred a few times. V gene TRBV3-1 combines with J gene TRBJ2-1; 11 bases match TRBD2. V was pared by 5 bases and J by 1 base, with 4 bases of the junction left unmatched. The CDR3 loop spans 16 amino acids. CDR1 and CDR2 from the germline V gene are LGHDT and YNNKEL (reference sequence). CDR3 bases: TGTGCCAGCAGCTCACCTAGCGGGGGGTCCTACAATGAGCAGTTCTTC. Translated: CASSSPSGGSYNEQFF.

This clonotype was seen many times. The CDR3 protein is CASSFYDSEQETQYF. Here the CDR3 DNA reads TGCGCCAGCAGCTTTTATGACAGTGAACAAGAGACCCAGTACTTC. The chain is built from TRBV5-1 and TRBJ2-5; possible D gene TRBD1, 5 bases. Looked up from germline, CDR1 is SGHRS and CDR2 is YFSETQ. V lost 2 bases to trimming and J lost 2 bases, with 13 bases between them. This CDR3 has 15 amino acids.

This clonotype has just a few counts. This chain uses TRBV28 with TRBJ2-2, with 7 positions matching TRBD1. The CDR3 has 16 residues. V was pared by 2 bases and J by 2 bases, with 5 bases of the junction left unmatched. The V gene's germline CDR1 is MDHEN and CDR2 SYDVKM. This chain's CDR3 is CASSLSRDSNTGELFF. The DNA of the CDR3 is TGTGCCAGCAGTTTAAGCCGGGACAGTAACACCGGGGAGCTGTTTTTT.

This rearrangement joins TRBV19 to TRBJ2-6; a weak D match, TRBD1 (5 bases). The V end was cut by 3 bases, the J end by 1 base, with 16 bases between. The CDR3 has 18 residues. The germline CDR1 and CDR2 sequences are LNHDA and SQIVND (reference sequence). The CDR3 loop reads CASSIFGQGLSGANVLTF. The CDR3 nucleotides read TGTGCCAGTAGTATTTTCGGTCAGGGTTTATCTGGGGCCAACGTCCTGACTTTC.